The 2 T cell receptor beta chains presented below share a single source sample, sequenced in a study of shared clonotypes between healthy human individuals. The data were produced by immunoSEQ multiplex PCR, yet TCRdb's version contains in-frame clones alone and is incomplete. The table includes about 960,000 clones, 60% to 85% detected once. Sequencing was done on a sample of memory CD4+ T cells sorted from blood. Described subset: CD45RA-negative fraction. These receptors were collected from a man aged 18 to 29 in good health.

A few counts support this clone. V is TRBV27 and J is TRBJ1-2; possibly TRBD1 for D (5 bases). The CDR3 is made up of 17 amino acids. V was clipped by 0 bases and J by 7 bases, with 21 bases between them. From germline, CDR1 is MNHEY and CDR2 SMNVEV (reference sequence). The CDR3 DNA is TGTGCCAGCAGTTTATCGGCGCAGGGATCCCTAATTGGTGGCTACACCTTC. Encoded protein: CASSLSAQGSLIGGYTF.

The chain is built from TRBV29-1 and TRBJ2-5; 9 bases map to TRBD1. Germline CDR1 is SQVTM and CDR2 is ANQGSEA. The CDR3 length is 13 residues. The CDR3 nucleotides are TGCAGTGTCCCGGGACAGGGATTGGAGACCCAGTACTTC. This sequence encodes CSVPGQGLETQYF.